A single sample is the source of the 3 T cell receptor beta chains below, sequenced in a study of T-cell memory formation after mild COVID-19. Each CDR3 protein gets one entry after TCRdb re-called the 5' RACE reads with MiXCR. The sample lists hundreds of thousands of distinct CDR3 sequences, about a fifth occurring once. Specimen: PBMCs or a T cell subset sorted from them (not recorded which). The origin of the receptors is an adult woman who had mild COVID-19 (a few samples of this study predate the infection). Cell type and time point are not known.

This rearrangement joins TRBV12-5 to TRBJ2-1; 7 nucleotides align to TRBD2. The germline CDR1 and CDR2 sequences are LGHNT and FRNRAP. Germline trimming cut 7 bases from V and 0 bases from J; bases unmatched to any gene: 6. The CDR3 spans 15 residues. Here the CDR3 reads CASAGEGLSYNEQFF. The CDR3, as DNA: TGTGCTAGTGCTGGGGAGGGTCTCTCCTACAATGAGCAGTTCTTC.

This clonotype was seen ten or more times. The chain recombines TRBV5-5 with TRBJ2-1; D not certain. Trimming removed 2 bases from V and 5 bases from J, with 11 bases in between. This CDR3 comprises 14 residues. Germline V gives CDR1 SGHKS, CDR2 YYEKEE (reference sequence). The CDR3 coding sequence is TGTGCCAGCAGCTTAGGACGGAGCGACAATGAGCAGTTCTTC. This encodes CASSLGRSDNEQFF.

This clonotype was seen more than once but under ten times. The junction shows a germline mismatch at one end, possibly a read error. The chain links TRBV11-3 to TRBJ1-2, with D possibly TRBD1 on 6 matching bases. This CDR3 comprises 13 residues. The germline CDR1 and CDR2 sequences are SGHNT and YENEEA. CDR3 in DNA: TGTGCCAGCACCTTAGGGGGAGGAAATGGCTACACCTTC. Amino acid sequence: CASTLGGGNGYTF.